This T cell receptor beta chain was captured by sequencing in a study of T cells after yellow fever vaccination. Using its own MiXCR run on the 5' RACE reads, TCRdb lists one record per CDR3 protein. Counted here are 140,000 to 150,000 distinct CDR3 sequences, more than 6.5% occurring once; the ten biggest clones make up approximately 0.59%. The CDR3 is made up of 16 amino acids. The junction had 10 bases not matched to a gene; V was cut back by 6 bases and J by 3 bases. Germline values: CDR1 SGHRS, CDR2 YFSETQ. This clonotype was detected many times. The chain is built from TRBV5-1 and TRBJ2-1; TRBD1 aligns across 9 bases. The source of this sequence is a man aged 30 to 39 who received the YFV17D yellow fever vaccine. The starting material was CD4+ T cells sorted from PBMCs, obtained 10 days after the yellow fever booster vaccination. The CDR3 bases are TGCGCCAGCAACCAAGGTGGGACAGGGTTCTACAATGAGCAGTTCTTC. Protein: CASNQGGTGFYNEQFF.